This entry features one T cell receptor (beta chain) sequence. This CDR3 comprises 15 residues. Germline V lookup: CDR1 SGHTA, CDR2 FQGTGA. V shed 5 bases, J shed 5 bases, and the junction held 5 bases outside the gene matches. Sequencing was at deep level. The table came from immunoSEQ multiplex PCR; TCRdb's copy has only in-frame clones and leaves some out. The sample lists about 2.3 million clones, just under 95% occurring once. The sample originates from a study of shared clonotypes between healthy human individuals. The chain has TRBV7-3 and TRBJ2-1; 11 bases match TRBD2. The TCR originated in a man aged 18-30 years in good health. Some clones in this sample may be carry-over from other donors' samples. Sequenced sample: naive CD4+ T cells from PBMCs. Subset indicated: CD45RA+ positively selected. DNA for the CDR3: TGTGCCAGCAGCACCGGGACTAGCGGAAACAATGAGCAGTTCTTC. This codes for CASSTGTSGNNEQFF. Full variable domain (missing parts from reference TRBV7-3 and TRBJ2-1): GAGVSQTPSNKVTEKGKYVELRCDPISGHTALYWYRQSLGQGPEFLIYFQGTGAADDSGLPNDRFFAVRPEGSVSTLKIQRTERGDSAVYLCASSTGTSGNNEQFFGPGTRLTVL.